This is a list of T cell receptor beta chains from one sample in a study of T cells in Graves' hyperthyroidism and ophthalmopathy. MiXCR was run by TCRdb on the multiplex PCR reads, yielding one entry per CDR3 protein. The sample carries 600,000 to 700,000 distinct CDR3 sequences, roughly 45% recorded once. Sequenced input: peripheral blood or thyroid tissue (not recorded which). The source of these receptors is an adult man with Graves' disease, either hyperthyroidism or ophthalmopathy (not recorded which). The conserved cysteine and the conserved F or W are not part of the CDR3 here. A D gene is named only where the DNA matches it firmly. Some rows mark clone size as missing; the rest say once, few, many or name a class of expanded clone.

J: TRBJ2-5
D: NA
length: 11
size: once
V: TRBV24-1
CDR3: ASSPAFQETQY

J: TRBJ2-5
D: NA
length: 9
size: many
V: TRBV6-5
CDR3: ASSAQETQY

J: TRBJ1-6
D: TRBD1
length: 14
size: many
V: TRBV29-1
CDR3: SVETAGQGNNSPLH

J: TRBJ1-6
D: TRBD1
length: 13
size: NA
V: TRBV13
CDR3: ASSPGGSGNSPLH

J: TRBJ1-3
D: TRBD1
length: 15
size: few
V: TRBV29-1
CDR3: SVEDWGQGGSGNTIY

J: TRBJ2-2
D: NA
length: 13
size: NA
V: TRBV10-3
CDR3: AIMEGSGTARELL

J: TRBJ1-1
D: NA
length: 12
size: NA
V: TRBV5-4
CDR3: TSSLVAGNTEAF

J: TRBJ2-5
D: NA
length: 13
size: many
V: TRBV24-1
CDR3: ATSGFSGTQETQY

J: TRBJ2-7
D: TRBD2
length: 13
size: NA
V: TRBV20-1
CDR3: SANVAGTFYFEQY

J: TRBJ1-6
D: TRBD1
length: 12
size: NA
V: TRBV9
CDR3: ASSKGQYNSPLH

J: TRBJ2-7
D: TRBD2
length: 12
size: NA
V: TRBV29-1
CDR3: SIQTGGGRFEQY

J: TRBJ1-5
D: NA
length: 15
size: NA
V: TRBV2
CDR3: ASSELTGGGGNQPQH

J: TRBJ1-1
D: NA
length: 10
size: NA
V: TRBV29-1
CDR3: SVGGQQNEAF

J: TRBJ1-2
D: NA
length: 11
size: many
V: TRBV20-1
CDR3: SARYYWDYGYT

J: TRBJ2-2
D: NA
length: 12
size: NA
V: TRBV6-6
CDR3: ASSYDKNTGELF

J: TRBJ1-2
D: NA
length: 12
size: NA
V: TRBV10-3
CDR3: AISESSHVYGYT

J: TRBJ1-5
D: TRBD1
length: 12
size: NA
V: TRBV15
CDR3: ATSGDRGDQPQH

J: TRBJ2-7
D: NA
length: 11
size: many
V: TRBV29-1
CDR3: SVPGYSSYEQY

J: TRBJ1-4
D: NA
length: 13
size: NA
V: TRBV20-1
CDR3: SATMDSGTNEKLF

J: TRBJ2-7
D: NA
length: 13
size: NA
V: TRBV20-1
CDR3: SARPLMTPAYEQY

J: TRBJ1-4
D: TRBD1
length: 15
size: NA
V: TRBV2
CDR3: ASSVLRTGFGNEKLF

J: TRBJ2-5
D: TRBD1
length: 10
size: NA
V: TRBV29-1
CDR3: SHSDRGRTQY

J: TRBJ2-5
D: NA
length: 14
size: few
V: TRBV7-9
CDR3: ASSHRRAGQGETQY

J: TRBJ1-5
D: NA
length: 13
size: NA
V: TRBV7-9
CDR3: ASSLDGRVNQPQH

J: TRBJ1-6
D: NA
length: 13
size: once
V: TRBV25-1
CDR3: ASSEFEAPSSPLH